This TCR beta chain was documented in a study of blood T cell repertoires in COVID-19. Study summary: From T cells, B-cell-depleted T cells, or PBMCs came the material, which was cDNA or gDNA.

It was during active infection that Seattle patients were enrolled and then longitudinally followed. Method: immunoSEQ multiplex PCR; TCRdb's copy keeps in-frame clones and lacks some. The sample gives roughly 200,000 clones, around 80% of which show up once; roughly 10% is in the top ten. V dropped 4 bases and J dropped 3; count of bases not matched to a gene: 4. The germline gives CDR1 MGHRA, CDR2 YSYEKL. The length of the CDR3 is 15 residues. This TCR was recovered from a woman of 80 years or more with COVID-19, enrolled during active disease. The sample comprised peripheral blood. The chain links TRBV4-1 to TRBJ2-7; TRBD1 aligns across 12 bases. The DNA for the CDR3 is TGCGCCAGCAGCCCCCGGGACAGGGGGCTCTACGAGCAGTACTTC. Its protein product is CASSPRDRGLYEQYF.